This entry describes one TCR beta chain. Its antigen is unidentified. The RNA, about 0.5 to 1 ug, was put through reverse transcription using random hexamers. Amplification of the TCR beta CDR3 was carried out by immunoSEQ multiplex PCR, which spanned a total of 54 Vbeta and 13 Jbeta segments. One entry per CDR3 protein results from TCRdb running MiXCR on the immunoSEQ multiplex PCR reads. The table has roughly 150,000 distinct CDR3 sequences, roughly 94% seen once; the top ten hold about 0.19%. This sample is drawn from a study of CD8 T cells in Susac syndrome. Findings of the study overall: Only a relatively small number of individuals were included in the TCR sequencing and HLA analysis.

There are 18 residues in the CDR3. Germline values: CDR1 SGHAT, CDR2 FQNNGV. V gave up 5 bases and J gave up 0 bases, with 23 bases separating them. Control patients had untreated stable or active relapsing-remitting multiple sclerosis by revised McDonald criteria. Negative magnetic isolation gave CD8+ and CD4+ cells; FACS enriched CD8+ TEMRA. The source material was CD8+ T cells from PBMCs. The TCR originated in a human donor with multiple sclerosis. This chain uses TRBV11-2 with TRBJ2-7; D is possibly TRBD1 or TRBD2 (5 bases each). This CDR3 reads CASSLRAGTRRHSYEQYF. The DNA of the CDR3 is TGTGCCAGCAGCCTCCGGGCAGGGACCAGGCGGCACTCCTACGAGCAGTACTTC. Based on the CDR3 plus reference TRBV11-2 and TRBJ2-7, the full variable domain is EAGVAQSPRYKIIEKRQSVAFWCNPISGHATLYWYQQILGQGPKLLIQFQNNGVVDDSQLPKDRFSAERLKGVDSTLKIQPAKLEDSAVYLCASSLRAGTRRHSYEQYFGPGTRLTVT.